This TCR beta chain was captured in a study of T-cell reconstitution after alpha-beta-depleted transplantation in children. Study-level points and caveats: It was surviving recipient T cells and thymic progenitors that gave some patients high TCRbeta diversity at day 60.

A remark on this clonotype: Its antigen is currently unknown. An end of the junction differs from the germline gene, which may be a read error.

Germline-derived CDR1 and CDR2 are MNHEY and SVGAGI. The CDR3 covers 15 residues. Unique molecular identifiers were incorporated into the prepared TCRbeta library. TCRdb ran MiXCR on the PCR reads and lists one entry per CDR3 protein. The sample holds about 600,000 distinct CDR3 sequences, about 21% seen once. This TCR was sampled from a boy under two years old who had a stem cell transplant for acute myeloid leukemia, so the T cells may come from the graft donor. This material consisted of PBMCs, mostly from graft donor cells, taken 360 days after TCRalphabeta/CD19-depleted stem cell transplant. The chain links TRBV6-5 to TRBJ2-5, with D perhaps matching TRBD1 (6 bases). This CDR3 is CASSDSDRNQETQYF. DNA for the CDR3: TGTGCCAGCAGTGACTCAGACAGGAACCAAGAGACCCAGTACTTC.